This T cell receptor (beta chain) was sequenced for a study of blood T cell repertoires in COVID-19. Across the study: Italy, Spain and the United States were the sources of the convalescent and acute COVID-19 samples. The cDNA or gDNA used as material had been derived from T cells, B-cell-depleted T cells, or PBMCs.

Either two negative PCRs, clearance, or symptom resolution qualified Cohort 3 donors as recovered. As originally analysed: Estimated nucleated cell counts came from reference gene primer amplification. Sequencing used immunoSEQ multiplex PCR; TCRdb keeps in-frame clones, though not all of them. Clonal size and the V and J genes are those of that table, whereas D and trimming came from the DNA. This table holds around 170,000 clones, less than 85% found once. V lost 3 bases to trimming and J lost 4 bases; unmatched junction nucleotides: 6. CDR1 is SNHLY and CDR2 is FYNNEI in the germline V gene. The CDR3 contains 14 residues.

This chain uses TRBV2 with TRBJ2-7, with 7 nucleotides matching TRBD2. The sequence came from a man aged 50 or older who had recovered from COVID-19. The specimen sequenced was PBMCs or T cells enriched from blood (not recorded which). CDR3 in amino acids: CASSELGGGYEQYF. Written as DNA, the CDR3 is TGTGCCAGCAGTGAGCTGGGCGGGGGATACGAGCAGTACTTC.